The 30 T cell receptor beta chains given below trace back to one sample, sequenced in a study of T cell repertoires in cytomegalovirus infection. MiXCR, run by TCRdb on the reads, gives a single entry per CDR3 protein. The sample includes approximately 590,000 distinct CDR3 sequences, under 45% of them seen just once. For these receptors, no antigen is known. This specimen consisted of cultured PBMCs, obtained from culture after CMV antigen stimulation. The source of these receptors is a human donor in good health (CMV status not recorded). Some clones in this sample may be carry-over from other donors' samples.

This clonotype occurred a few times. The chain joins TRBV5-4 to TRBJ2-3, with unresolved D. This CDR3 region has 13 residues. Trimming pared 4 bases from V and 6 bases from J, leaving 12 bases between. Germline V gives CDR1 SGHNT, CDR2 YYREEE (reference sequence). The CDR3 DNA reads as TGTGCCAGCAGCAAACCGCCTCAGGATACGCAGTATTTT. As protein: CASSKPPQDTQYF.

This clonotype turned up a few times. The chain carries TRBV7-2 and TRBJ2-1; tentative D call: TRBD2 (7 bases). The germline gives CDR1 SGHTA, CDR2 FQGNSA. The V gene lost 3 bases and the J gene lost 4 bases, with 13 bases spanning the gap. The CDR3 has 15 amino acids. As DNA, the CDR3 is TGTGCCAGCAGCTTTGGGGGGGCACAATACAATGAGCAGTTCTTC. Its protein product is CASSFGGAQYNEQFF.

This clonotype turned up a few times. The chain employs TRBV7-2 and TRBJ1-2, with 9 bases identical to TRBD1. CDR3 length equals 15 residues. J gave up 3 bases and V 5 bases, and 7 bases lay outside the gene matches. The V gene's germline CDR1 is SGHTA and CDR2 FQGNSA. CDR3 DNA sequence: TGTGCCAGCAGCCCCACCGGGACAGGGCACTATGGCTACACCTTC. Translating it yields CASSPTGTGHYGYTF.

The chain is built from TRBV12-3 or TRBV12-4 and TRBJ1-2; 11 positions match TRBD1. The CDR3 has 13 residues. V shed 6 bases, J shed 8 bases, and the junction held 5 bases outside the gene matches. The CDR3 nucleotides read TGTGCCAGCAGCTTGGACAGGGGGCTGGGCTACACCTTC. Residues: CASSLDRGLGYTF.

This clonotype was observed a few times. The chain employs TRBV7-2 and TRBJ2-1, with TRBD1 matching 10 bases. The V gene's germline CDR1 is SGHTA and CDR2 FQGNSA. The CDR3 has 16 amino acids. With V trimmed by 3 bases and J by 6 bases, 8 bases remained unmatched. CDR3 sequence: CASSFVGTGAGNEQFF. CDR3 DNA sequence: TGTGCCAGCAGCTTTGTCGGGACAGGGGCAGGCAATGAGCAGTTCTTC.

In this sample, this clonotype turned up a few times. This chain connects TRBV11-2 to TRBJ2-1; TRBD2 matches at 7 bases. The CDR3 runs to 14 residues. Unmatched junction bases numbered 5, after V lost 1 base and J lost 8 bases. Germline-derived CDR1 and CDR2 are SGHAT and FQNNGV. The CDR3 spells CASSLGTRMDEQFF. The DNA of the CDR3 is TGTGCCAGCAGCTTAGGGACTAGGATGGATGAGCAGTTCTTC.

The chain couples TRBV6-2 or TRBV6-3 to TRBJ2-1; D possibly corresponds to TRBD2 (5 bases). This CDR3 is built from 14 residues. Per the germline V gene, CDR1 is MNHEY and CDR2 is SVGEGT. Trimming stripped 1 base from V and 10 bases from J, with 14 bases between. The CDR3 nucleotides read TGTGCCAGCAGTTACTACGGACCGGGCGGGGAGCAGTTCTTC. Its translation: CASSYYGPGGEQFF.

This clonotype appeared a few times. The V and J genes are TRBV20-1 and TRBJ1-1; a possible D gene is TRBD1 (6 bases). Deletions cut 0 bases from V and 1 base from J, with 12 bases between. Germline-derived CDR1 and CDR2 are DFQATT and SNEGSKA (reference sequence). There are 15 residues in the CDR3. The CDR3 bases are TGCAGTGCTAGAGATCGGGTGGGGGCGAACACTGAAGCTTTCTTT. Protein product: CSARDRVGANTEAFF.

This clonotype was observed at least ten times. This rearrangement joins TRBV7-2 to TRBJ2-2; TRBD2 might be the D (6 bases). The V gene lost 5 bases and the J gene lost 4 bases, with 17 bases spanning the gap. The germline V gene encodes CDR1 SGHTA and CDR2 FQGNSA. This CDR3 comprises 16 residues. The CDR3 nucleotides are TGTGCCAGCAGCCTCGTGGCTAGCGTCCGCACCGGGGAGCTGTTTTTT. The encoded protein is CASSLVASVRTGELFF.

This clonotype was detected a few times. The chain uses TRBV7-2 and TRBJ2-7, with D perhaps assigned TRBD1 or TRBD2 (5 bases each). This CDR3 region has 13 residues. The germline CDR1 and CDR2 sequences are SGHTA and FQGNSA. Trimming pared 5 bases from V and 6 bases from J, leaving 14 bases between. The CDR3 DNA reads as TGTGCCAGCAGCCGTAGGGACCGAGGCGAGCAGTACTTC. Translated, it gives CASSRRDRGEQYF.

V is TRBV7-9 and J is TRBJ2-6, with 7 bases fitting TRBD2. V shed 3 bases, J shed 0 bases, and the junction held 2 bases outside the gene matches. Germline CDR1 and CDR2: SEHNR and FQNEAQ (reference sequence). The CDR3 contains 16 residues. The CDR3 here is CASSFGGISGANVLTF. CDR3 coding DNA: TGTGCCAGCAGCTTCGGGGGGATCTCTGGGGCCAACGTCCTGACTTTC. The full variable domain, completed using reference TRBV7-9 and TRBJ2-6, is DTGVSQNPRHKITKRGQNVTFRCDPISEHNRLYWYRQTLGQGPEFLTYFQNEAQLEKSRLLSDRFSAERPKGSFSTLEIQRTEQGDSAMYLCASSFGGISGANVLTFGAGSRLTVL.

This chain links TRBV4-2 with TRBJ1-1; 8 bases align to TRBD1. With V trimmed by 0 bases and J by 5 bases, 8 bases remained unmatched. CDR1 and CDR2 (germline): LGHNA, YNFKEQ. The CDR3 covers 16 residues. In DNA form, the CDR3 reads TGTGCCAGCAGCCAAGATCTTCGGACAGGGTGGACTGAAGCTTTCTTT. Protein sequence: CASSQDLRTGWTEAFF.

The chain recombines TRBV27 with TRBJ2-2; D is undetermined. The V and J ends lost 6 bases and 4 bases respectively, with 9 bases between them. The CDR3 loop spans 13 amino acids. Germline-derived CDR1 and CDR2 are MNHEY and SMNVEV (reference sequence). The CDR3 spells CASSARSTGELFF. CDR3 bases: TGTGCCAGCAGCGCACGGTCCACCGGGGAGCTGTTTTTT.

The chain recombines TRBV9 with TRBJ2-3; 8 nucleotides line up with TRBD2. Per the germline V gene, CDR1 is SGDLS and CDR2 is YYNGEE. CDR3 length equals 16 residues. The trim removed 0 bases at V and 6 bases at J, leaving 9 bases unmatched. CDR3 protein: CASSVVGAGVADTQYF. The DNA of the CDR3 is TGTGCCAGCAGCGTAGTAGGAGCGGGAGTTGCTGATACGCAGTATTTT.

The genes are TRBV12-3 or TRBV12-4 and TRBJ1-1; D not certain. Trimming shortened V by 7 bases and J by 4 bases, and 13 bases separated the two germline ends. The CDR3 is made up of 13 amino acids. This chain's CDR3 is CASTLNPGTEAFF. The CDR3, as DNA: TGTGCCAGCACCTTGAACCCCGGCACTGAAGCTTTCTTT.

The chain combines TRBV5-4 with TRBJ2-3, with TRBD2 as a possible D gene (6 bases). This CDR3 has 13 amino acids. Trimming left V 7 bases short and J 0 bases short, with 9 bases between. Germline V gene sequence: CDR1 SGHNT, CDR2 YYREEE (reference sequence). This CDR3 reads CASREQSTDTQYF. CDR3 nucleotide sequence: TGTGCCAGCCGGGAGCAAAGCACAGATACGCAGTATTTT.

J is TRBJ1-4 and V is TRBV19; D might be TRBD1 (5 bases). The germline gives CDR1 LNHDA, CDR2 SQIVND (reference sequence). With 6 bases removed from V and 13 bases from J, the gap between germline ends came to 15 bases. This CDR3 spans 12 amino acids. CDR3 bases: TGTGCCAGTAGGGGGCGGGACGGAATACTGTTTTTT. This sequence encodes CASRGRDGILFF.

This clonotype was detected a few times. V gene TRBV2 combines with J gene TRBJ1-2; 7 bases match TRBD1. Germline V lookup: CDR1 SNHLY, CDR2 FYNNEI. The junction had 11 bases not matched to a gene; V was cut back by 5 bases and J by 8 bases. The CDR3 covers 14 residues. The CDR3 is CASSRQGSLRGYTF. DNA for the CDR3: TGTGCCAGCAGTCGACAGGGTTCTTTGAGGGGCTACACCTTC.

This clonotype was observed a handful of times. CDR3 residues: CASSQGTEETQYF. DNA of the CDR3: TGCGCCAGCAGCCAAGGGACGGAAGAGACCCAGTACTTC. The chain recombines TRBV4-3 with TRBJ2-5; D call uncertain. Per germline, CDR1 LGHNA and CDR2 YSLEER. V lost 1 base and J lost 3, with 6 bases in between. CDR3 length equals 13 residues.

The chain recombines TRBV10-1 with TRBJ2-1; 8 bases map to TRBD2. Germline-derived CDR1 and CDR2 are WNHNN and SYGVQD (reference sequence). The V segment lost 2 bases and the J segment 9 bases; nucleotides outside the gene matches: 6. This CDR3 has 14 amino acids. The CDR3 coding sequence is TGCGCCAGCAGTGAGACGGGACTAGATGTTGAGCAGTTCTTC. Translation: CASSETGLDVEQFF.

The V call is TRBV7-2, the J call TRBJ2-1, with D possibly being TRBD1 (6 bases). The germline V and J ends were trimmed by 4 bases and 9 bases, with 10 bases remaining between them. From germline, CDR1 is SGHTA and CDR2 FQGNSA. This CDR3 is 12 amino acids long. CDR3 in amino acids: CASSSTGSEQFF. The CDR3 bases are TGTGCCAGCAGCTCGACAGGCAGTGAGCAGTTCTTC.

Note on this clonotype: Mismatch with germline at one junction end may stem from a read error. The chain joins TRBV5-3 to TRBJ2-7; no clear D. TRBV5-3 is assigned to the ORF class and has an uncertain function. The CDR3 length is 15 residues. CDR3 protein: CASSLAADTTYEQYF. CDR3 nucleotide sequence: TGTGCCAGCAGCTTGGCTGCGGATACTACCTACGAGCAGTACTTC.

This clonotype was found a few times. The genes are TRBV7-2 and TRBJ1-2, with a tentative D call TRBD1 (5 bases). V lost 1 base and J 2 bases, leaving 8 bases between the germline ends. CDR1 and CDR2 (germline): SGHTA, FQGNSA. The length of the CDR3 is 14 residues. The chain's CDR3 is CASSLGSGNYGYTF. The CDR3 nucleotides are TGTGCCAGCAGCTTAGGCTCAGGGAACTATGGCTACACCTTC.

In DNA, the CDR3 is TGTGCCAGCAGTTCCCGCCCCAATAGGGCCGGGACGGTGAACACCGGGGAGCTGTTTTTT. It is translated as CASSSRPNRAGTVNTGELFF. The chain has TRBV2 and TRBJ2-2; D may correspond to TRBD1 or TRBD2 (5 bases each). CDR1 and CDR2 from the germline V gene are SNHLY and FYNNEI. CDR3 length: 20 amino acids. Trimming shortened V by 5 bases and J by 1 base, and 26 bases separated the two germline ends.

The chain has TRBV7-9 and TRBJ1-1; TRBD1 is a possible D gene (5 bases). The germline V gene has CDR1 SEHNR and CDR2 FQNEAQ (reference sequence). The CDR3 has 12 amino acids. Trimming removed 2 bases from V and 11 bases from J, with 12 bases in between. CDR3 bases: TGTGCCAGCAGCTTATCACAGGTTAGGGCTTTCTTT. This translates into CASSLSQVRAFF.

This clonotype was detected many times. V gene TRBV7-2 combines with J gene TRBJ1-5; 7 bases are shared with TRBD1. The CDR3 is made up of 16 amino acids. With 5 bases clipped from V and 3 bases from J, the junction kept 10 bases outside the gene matches. CDR1 SGHTA and CDR2 FQGNSA come from the germline V gene. CDR3 residues: CASSPAGGANNQPQHF. In nucleotides, the CDR3 is TGTGCCAGCAGCCCGGCAGGGGGGGCGAACAATCAGCCCCAGCATTTT.

This CDR3 is CASRASPGNEQYF. CDR3 nucleotides: TGTGCCAGTAGGGCCTCACCGGGTAACGAGCAGTACTTC. The genes are TRBV19 and TRBJ2-7; D is ambiguous. Germline V gene sequence: CDR1 LNHDA, CDR2 SQIVND (reference sequence). The CDR3 length is 13 residues. V was trimmed by 6 bases and J by 5 bases, leaving 14 bases between them. Full variable domain (missing parts from reference TRBV19 and TRBJ2-7): DGGITQSPKYLFRKEGQNVTLSCEQNLNHDAMYWYRQDPGQGLRLIYYSQIVNDFQKGDIAEGYSVSREKKESFPLTVTSAQKNPTAFYLCASRASPGNEQYFGPGTRLTVT.

The sample holds a few counts of this clonotype. CDR3 sequence: CASSFQLEVSVHNEQFF. For the CDR3, the DNA is TGTGCCAGCAGCTTCCAACTCGAGGTCTCGGTCCACAATGAGCAGTTCTTC. The chain couples TRBV7-2 to TRBJ2-1; D ambiguous. Germline values: CDR1 SGHTA, CDR2 FQGNSA. This CDR3 region has 17 residues. V lost 3 bases and J lost 5, with 20 bases in between.

The chain employs TRBV20-1 and TRBJ1-4; D remains unclear. Between the trimmed V and J ends, which lost 0 bases and 7 bases, there was a span of 6 bases. Germline CDR1 is DFQATT and CDR2 is SNEGSKA (reference sequence). The CDR3 length is 12 residues. The CDR3 here is CSARDSREKLFF. The CDR3 DNA reads TGCAGTGCTAGAGACAGTCGTGAAAAACTGTTTTTT.

V is TRBV6-8 and J is TRBJ2-7; 7 bases align to TRBD2. The CDR3 contains 13 residues. V lost 4 bases, J lost 6 bases, and 6 bases stayed unmatched. From germline, CDR1 is MNHGY and CDR2 SAAAGT. The CDR3 reads CASSSDAGVEQYF. The DNA of the CDR3 is TGTGCCAGCAGTTCCGATGCGGGGGTCGAGCAGTACTTC.